This TCR beta chain was observed in a study of long-term antiretroviral therapy in people with HIV. At survey level, the immunoSEQ assay was run in its v3.0 version. Method: immunoSEQ multiplex PCR; TCRdb's copy keeps in-frame clones and lacks some. This sample has roughly 30,000 clones, with about 93% found just once. V was clipped by 5 bases and J by 6 bases, with 14 bases between them. The CDR3 extends over 14 amino acids. Germline lookup yields CDR1 SGHVS and CDR2 FNYEAQ. The TCR sequence derives from a woman in her thirties or forties with HIV. The chain links TRBV7-6 to TRBJ2-1, with a weak D call TRBD1 (5 bases). This sample comprised unsorted PBMCs, obtained around 6.5 years after starting antiretroviral therapy. The CDR3 spells CASSPGPLANEQFF. CDR3 nucleotide sequence: TGTGCCAGCAGCCCAGGGCCACTGGCCAATGAGCAGTTCTTC.